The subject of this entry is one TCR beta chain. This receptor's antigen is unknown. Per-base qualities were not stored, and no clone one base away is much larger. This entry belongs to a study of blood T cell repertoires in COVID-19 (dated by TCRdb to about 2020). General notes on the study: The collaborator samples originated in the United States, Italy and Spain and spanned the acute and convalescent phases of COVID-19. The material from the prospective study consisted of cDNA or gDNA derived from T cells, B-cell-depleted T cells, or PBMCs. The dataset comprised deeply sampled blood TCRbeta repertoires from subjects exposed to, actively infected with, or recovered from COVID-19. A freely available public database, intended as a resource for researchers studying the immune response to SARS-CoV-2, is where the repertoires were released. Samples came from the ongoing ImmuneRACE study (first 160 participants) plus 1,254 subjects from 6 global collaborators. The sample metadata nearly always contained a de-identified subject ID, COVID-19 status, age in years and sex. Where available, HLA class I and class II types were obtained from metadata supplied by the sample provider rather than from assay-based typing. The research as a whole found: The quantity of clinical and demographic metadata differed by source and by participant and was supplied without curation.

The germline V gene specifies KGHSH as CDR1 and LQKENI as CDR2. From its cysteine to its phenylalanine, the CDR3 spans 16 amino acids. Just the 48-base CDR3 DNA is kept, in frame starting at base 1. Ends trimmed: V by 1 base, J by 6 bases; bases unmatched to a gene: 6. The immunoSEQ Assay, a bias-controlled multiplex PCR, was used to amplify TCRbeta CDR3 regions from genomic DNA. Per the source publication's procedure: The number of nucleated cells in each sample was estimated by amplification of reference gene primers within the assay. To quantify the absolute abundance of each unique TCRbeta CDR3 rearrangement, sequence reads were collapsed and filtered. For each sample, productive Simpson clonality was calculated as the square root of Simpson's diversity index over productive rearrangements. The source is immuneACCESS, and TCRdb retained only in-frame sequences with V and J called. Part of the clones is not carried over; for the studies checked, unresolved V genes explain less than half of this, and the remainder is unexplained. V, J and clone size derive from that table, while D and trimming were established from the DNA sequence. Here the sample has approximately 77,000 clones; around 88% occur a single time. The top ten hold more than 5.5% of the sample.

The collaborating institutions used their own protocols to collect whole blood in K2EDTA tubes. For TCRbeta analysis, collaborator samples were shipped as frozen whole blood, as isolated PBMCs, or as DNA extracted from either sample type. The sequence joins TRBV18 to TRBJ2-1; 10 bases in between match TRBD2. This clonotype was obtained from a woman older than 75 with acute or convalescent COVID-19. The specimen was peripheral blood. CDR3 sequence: CASSPQAGGGVNEQFF. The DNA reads TGTGCCAGCTCACCACAAGCGGGAGGGGGTGTCAATGAGCAGTTCTTC.